This passage covers 16 T cell receptor beta chains from one sample sequenced in a study of blood T cell repertoires in COVID-19. Using immunoSEQ multiplex PCR, the repertoire was profiled, and TCRdb retains in-frame clones only, with some absent. The data hold some 160,000 clones, with about 83% observed a single time. The sequenced sample was peripheral blood. The receptors were gathered from a human donor in a cohort sampled during active COVID-19.

The V and J genes are TRBV4-1 and TRBJ2-7; TRBD2 might be the D (6 bases). The CDR3 contains 12 residues. Trimming removed 1 base at V and 9 bases at J, with 10 bases between. CDR1 and CDR2 from the germline V gene are MGHRA and YSYEKL. The CDR3 sequence: CASSQGTKWQYF. Written as DNA, the CDR3 is TGCGCCAGCAGCCAAGGGACTAAGTGGCAGTACTTC.

V and J are TRBV5-4 and TRBJ2-5; D perhaps matches TRBD2 (6 bases). The V end was cut by 4 bases, the J end by 1 base, with 14 bases between. The CDR3 is 15 residues long. Germline loops: CDR1 SGHNT, CDR2 YYREEE (reference sequence). CDR3 in amino acids: CASSPLALPQETQYF. The CDR3 DNA follows: TGTGCCAGCAGCCCCCTAGCGCTACCCCAAGAGACCCAGTACTTC.

This clone came up a few times. The chain employs TRBV28 and TRBJ2-1; 11 bases are shared with TRBD2. Trimming removed 5 bases from V and 4 bases from J; junction bases left unmatched: 4. This CDR3 has 15 residues. Germline assignment: CDR1 MDHEN and CDR2 SYDVKM. The CDR3 spells CASSTPSGGYNEQFF. The CDR3 nucleotides read TGTGCCAGCAGTACCCCTAGCGGGGGGTACAATGAGCAGTTCTTC.

The rearrangement uses TRBV10-2 and TRBJ1-3; a weak D match, TRBD1 (5 bases). With 0 bases removed from V and 1 base from J, the gap between germline ends came to 16 bases. The CDR3 is made up of 18 amino acids. CDR1 is WSHSY and CDR2 is SAAADI in the germline V gene. In nucleotides, the CDR3 is TGCGCCAGCAGTGAGTCAGGGGCCTTCTCCCCATCTGGAAACACCATATATTTT. Protein sequence: CASSESGAFSPSGNTIYF.

The chain joins TRBV15 to TRBJ2-1; D is possibly TRBD2 (5 bases). The CDR3 has 15 amino acids. V was clipped by 0 bases and J by 9 bases, with 15 bases between them. Per the germline V gene, CDR1 is LNHNV and CDR2 is YYDKDF (reference sequence). CDR3 sequence (DNA): TGTGCCACCAGCAGAGATGGGCTAGCCGTTGGTGAGCAGTTCTTC. Its translation is CATSRDGLAVGEQFF.

The sample holds one count of this clone. J is TRBJ2-2 and V is TRBV25-1; possible D gene TRBD2, 5 bases. The CDR3 covers 13 residues. Germline CDR1 is MGHDK and CDR2 is SYGVNS. V lost 2 bases and J 6 bases, leaving 7 bases between the germline ends. The CDR3 loop reads CASSEVEAGELFF. The CDR3 nucleotides are TGTGCCAGCAGTGAAGTGGAGGCCGGGGAGCTGTTTTTT.

This clone was seen a handful of times. The chain joins TRBV27 to TRBJ1-1; D is possibly TRBD1 (5 bases). The V gene's germline CDR1 is MNHEY and CDR2 SMNVEV (reference sequence). This CDR3 region has 13 residues. Between the trimmed V and J ends, which lost 7 bases and 3 bases, there was a span of 12 bases. The CDR3 sequence is CASNKGRHTEAFF. The CDR3 DNA follows: TGTGCCAGCAATAAGGGGCGACACACTGAAGCTTTCTTT.

V usage is TRBV7-2 and J usage is TRBJ2-7; no reliable D call. Per germline, CDR1 SGHTA and CDR2 FQGNSA. Trimming stripped 5 bases from V and 4 bases from J, with 6 bases between. The CDR3 loop spans 11 amino acids. The CDR3 is CASSTLYEQYF. CDR3 nucleotides: TGTGCCAGCAGCACCCTATACGAGCAGTACTTC.

This chain uses TRBV14 with TRBJ2-5, with D possibly matching TRBD2 (6 bases). V lost 4 bases and J 2 bases, leaving 11 bases between the germline ends. Germline lookup yields CDR1 SGHDN and CDR2 FVKESK. This CDR3 comprises 14 residues. The CDR3 here is CASSRAGTQETQYF. As DNA, the CDR3 is TGTGCCAGCAGCCGGGCGGGAACACAAGAGACCCAGTACTTC.

The V and J genes are TRBV5-6 and TRBJ1-2; D unresolved. This CDR3 comprises 18 residues. Germline V gives CDR1 SGHDT, CDR2 YYEEEE. The V and J ends lost 4 bases and 4 bases respectively, with 26 bases between them. The CDR3 loop is CASSELKGGFAESYGYTF. The DNA for the CDR3 is TGTGCCAGCAGCGAGTTAAAGGGAGGGTTTGCTGAATCCTATGGCTACACCTTC.

The rearrangement uses TRBV4-3 and TRBJ2-7; D is possibly TRBD1 (6 bases). The V gene lost 6 bases and the J gene lost 3 bases, with 15 bases spanning the gap. Looked up from germline, CDR1 is LGHNA and CDR2 is YSLEER. The CDR3 is 14 residues long. DNA for the CDR3: TGCGCCAGCAGTAAGGACAGAAAGGGCTACGAGCAGTACTTC. Its protein product is CASSKDRKGYEQYF.

The V and J genes are TRBV14 and TRBJ2-7, with D possibly TRBD1 on 6 matching bases. V lost 4 bases and J lost 4, with 11 bases in between. The CDR3 is made up of 13 amino acids. Germline V CDR1 and CDR2: SGHDN, FVKESK. The CDR3 loop is CASSRQGGYEQYF. The CDR3 DNA is TGTGCCAGCAGCCGTCAAGGGGGTTACGAGCAGTACTTC.

The J gene is TRBJ2-7, the V gene TRBV6-5; 8 nucleotides match TRBD2. The junction had 10 bases not matched to a gene; V was cut back by 6 bases and J by 6 bases. The CDR3 has 14 residues. Germline assignment: CDR1 MNHEY and CDR2 SVGAGI. CDR3 region: CASSPGLGSSEQYF. As DNA, the CDR3 is TGTGCCAGCAGCCCGGGACTAGGATCGTCCGAGCAGTACTTC.

V is TRBV4-2 and J is TRBJ2-7; D gene ambiguous. Per the germline V gene, CDR1 is LGHNA and CDR2 is YNFKEQ. The CDR3 covers 13 residues. V was trimmed by 2 bases and J by 1 base, leaving 6 bases between them. CDR3 loop: CASSQRVSYEQYF. CDR3 DNA sequence: TGTGCCAGCAGCCAACGGGTTTCCTACGAGCAGTACTTC.

This sequence joins TRBV10-2 and TRBJ2-2, with D perhaps matching TRBD1 (6 bases). Per germline, CDR1 WSHSY and CDR2 SAAADI. V lost 5 bases and J 7 bases, leaving 11 bases between the germline ends. This CDR3 is 13 amino acids long. CDR3 sequence (DNA): TGCGCCAGCAGTCCTACAGGGTTCGGGGAGCTGTTTTTT. Its protein is CASSPTGFGELFF.

V is TRBV7-2 and J is TRBJ2-5; 7 bases match TRBD1. Germline loops: CDR1 SGHTA, CDR2 FQGNSA. The CDR3 length is 14 residues. With 5 bases clipped from V and 6 bases from J, the junction kept 9 bases outside the gene matches. The CDR3 spells CASSDQTGLKTQYF. CDR3 nucleotides: TGTGCCAGCAGCGACCAGACAGGGTTGAAGACCCAGTACTTC.